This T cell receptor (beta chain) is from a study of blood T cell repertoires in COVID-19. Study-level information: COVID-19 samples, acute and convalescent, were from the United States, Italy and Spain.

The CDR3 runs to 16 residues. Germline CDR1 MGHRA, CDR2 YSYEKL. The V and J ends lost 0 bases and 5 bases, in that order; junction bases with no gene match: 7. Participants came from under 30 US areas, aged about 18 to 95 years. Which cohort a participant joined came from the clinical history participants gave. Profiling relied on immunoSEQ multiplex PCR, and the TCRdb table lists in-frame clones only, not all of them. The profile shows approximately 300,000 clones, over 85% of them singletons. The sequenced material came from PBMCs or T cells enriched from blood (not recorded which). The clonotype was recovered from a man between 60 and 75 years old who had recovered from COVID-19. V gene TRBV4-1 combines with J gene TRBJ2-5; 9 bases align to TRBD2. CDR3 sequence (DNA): TGCGCCAGCAGCCAAGAGGGTGCGGGAGGGCTGGAGACCCAGTACTTC. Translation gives CASSQEGAGGLETQYF.